What follows is one TCR beta chain and its context. This entry belongs to a study of blood T cell repertoires in COVID-19. Generated by immunoSEQ multiplex PCR, the TCRdb table keeps only in-frame clones and is missing some. The data hold approximately 130,000 clones, with roughly nine tenths observed a single time. Per the germline V gene, CDR1 is SGDLS and CDR2 is YYNGEE. This CDR3 region has 17 residues. Trimming took 3 bases from V and 3 from J; bases not matched to a gene: 13. Sequencing used peripheral blood. V is TRBV9 and J is TRBJ1-1; TRBD1 aligns across 8 bases. This clonotype originated in a man in his 70s with active or convalescent COVID-19. The CDR3 DNA reads as TGTGCCAGCAGCGGAGGATTGACAGGGGCCGGTGACACTGAAGCTTTCTTT. Protein sequence: CASSGGLTGAGDTEAFF.